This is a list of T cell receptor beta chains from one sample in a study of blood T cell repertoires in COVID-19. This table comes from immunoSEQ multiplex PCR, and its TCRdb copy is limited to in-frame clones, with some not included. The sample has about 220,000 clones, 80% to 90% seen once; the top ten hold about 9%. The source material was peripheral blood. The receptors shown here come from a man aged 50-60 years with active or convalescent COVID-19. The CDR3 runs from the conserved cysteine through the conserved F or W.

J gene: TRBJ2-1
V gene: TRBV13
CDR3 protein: CASSLGPGYSEQFF

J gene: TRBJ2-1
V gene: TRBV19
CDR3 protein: CASSIDRGSGSYNEQFF

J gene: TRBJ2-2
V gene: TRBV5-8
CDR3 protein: CASSWTGGWTGELFF

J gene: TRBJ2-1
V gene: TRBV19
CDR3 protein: CASNQGGYNEQFF

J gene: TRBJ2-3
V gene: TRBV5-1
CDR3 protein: CASSLVPLAGGTDTQYF

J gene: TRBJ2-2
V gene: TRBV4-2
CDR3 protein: CASRRTSGGLNTGELFF

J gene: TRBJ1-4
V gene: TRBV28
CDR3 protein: CASSYPAGINEKLFF

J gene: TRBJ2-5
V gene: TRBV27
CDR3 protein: CASSQGPPGTPSQETQYF

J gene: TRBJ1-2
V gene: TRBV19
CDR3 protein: CASSIQTGTYGYTF

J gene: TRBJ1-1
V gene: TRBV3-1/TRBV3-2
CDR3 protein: CASSQANDRPNTEAFF

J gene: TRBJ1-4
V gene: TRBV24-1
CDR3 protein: CATSDPGQGDEKLFF